The source of this TCR beta chain is a study of metastatic and nonmetastatic thyroid tumors. Study as a whole: The authors compared repertoires across blood and tumor or nodule tissue from malignant and benign thyroid patients. The study, taken as a whole, reports: A significant increase in TCR beta diversity was reportedly seen in malignant thyroid tumors relative to benign nodules, in blood and tumor.

The CDR3 spans 13 residues. Per the germline V gene, CDR1 is SGHTA and CDR2 is FQGTGA. The V end was cut by 3 bases, the J end by 8 bases, with 13 bases between. The entire patient cohort was treatment-naive prior to thyroid surgery. In the source study's methods: The study's classifier, a distant-metastasis tool for papillary thyroid cancer, was built using CDR3 differences across clinicopathological groups. MiXCR re-clonotyped the PCR reads for TCRdb. TCRdb, not the original authors, processed these V and J calls. The top ten clones hold about 25% of a sample with about 20,000 clones, under 45% of them seen once. Comment on this clone: Antigen: not known.

This receptor was identified in a female donor with papillary thyroid cancer or a benign thyroid nodule (not recorded which). Some clones in this sample may be carry-over from other donors' samples. V is TRBV7-3 and J is TRBJ1-2, with D hard to call. The sample was tumor tissue. The DNA for the CDR3 is TGTGCCAGCAGCTTGGACGGCCTCGGGGGCTACACCTTC. It encodes CASSLDGLGGYTF.